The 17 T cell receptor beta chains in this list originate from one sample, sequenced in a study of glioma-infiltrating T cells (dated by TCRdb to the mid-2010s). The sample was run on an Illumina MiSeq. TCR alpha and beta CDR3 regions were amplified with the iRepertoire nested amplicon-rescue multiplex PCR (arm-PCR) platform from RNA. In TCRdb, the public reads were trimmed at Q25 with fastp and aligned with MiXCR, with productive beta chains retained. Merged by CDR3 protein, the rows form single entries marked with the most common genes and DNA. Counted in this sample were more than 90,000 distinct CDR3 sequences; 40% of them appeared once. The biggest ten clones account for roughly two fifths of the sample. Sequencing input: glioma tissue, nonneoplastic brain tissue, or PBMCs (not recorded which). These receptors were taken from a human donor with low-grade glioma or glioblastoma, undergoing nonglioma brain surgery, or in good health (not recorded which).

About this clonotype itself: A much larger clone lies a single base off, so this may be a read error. CDR3: CASNRDQNTEAFF. In DNA form, the CDR3 reads TGTGCCAGCAACAGAGACCAGAACACTGAAGCTTTCTTT. The chain couples TRBV4-2 to TRBJ1-1; D remains ambiguous. Between the trimmed V and J ends, which lost 7 bases and 1 base, there was a span of 10 bases. This CDR3 region has 13 residues. Germline V lookup: CDR1 LGHNA, CDR2 YNFKEQ.

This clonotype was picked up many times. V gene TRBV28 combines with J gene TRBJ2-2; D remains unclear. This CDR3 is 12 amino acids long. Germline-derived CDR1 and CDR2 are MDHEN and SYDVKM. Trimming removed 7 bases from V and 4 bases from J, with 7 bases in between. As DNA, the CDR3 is TGTGCCAGCATTCCACCCACCGGGGAGCTGTTTTTT. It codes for CASIPPTGELFF.

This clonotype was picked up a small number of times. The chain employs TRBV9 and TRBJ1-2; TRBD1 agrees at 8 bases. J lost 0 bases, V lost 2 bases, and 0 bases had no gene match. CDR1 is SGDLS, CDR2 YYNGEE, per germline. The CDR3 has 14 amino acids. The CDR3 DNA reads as TGTGCCAGCAGCGTGACAGGGGCTAACTATGGCTACACCTTC. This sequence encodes CASSVTGANYGYTF.

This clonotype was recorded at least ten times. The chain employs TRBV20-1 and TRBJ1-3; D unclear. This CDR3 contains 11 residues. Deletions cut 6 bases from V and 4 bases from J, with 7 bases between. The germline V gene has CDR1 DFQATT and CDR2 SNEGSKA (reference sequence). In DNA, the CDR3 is TGCAGTGCCGAGGGCGGAAACACCATATATTTT. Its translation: CSAEGGNTIYF.

In DNA form, the CDR3 reads TGTGCCAGCAGCCGATGGTCGGGGGGAGATGGGACCGAAGCTTTCTTT. The encoded protein is CASSRWSGGDGTEAFF. The V call is TRBV28, the J call TRBJ1-1, with a tentative D call TRBD1 (5 bases). The length of the CDR3 is 16 residues. With 6 bases removed from V and 8 bases from J, the gap between germline ends came to 25 bases. Germline V gene sequence: CDR1 MDHEN, CDR2 SYDVKM.

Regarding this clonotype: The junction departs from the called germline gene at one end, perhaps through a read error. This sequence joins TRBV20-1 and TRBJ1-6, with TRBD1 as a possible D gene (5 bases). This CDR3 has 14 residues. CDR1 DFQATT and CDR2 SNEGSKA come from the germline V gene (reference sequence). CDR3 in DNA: TGCAGGGCTAGAGCGACAGCGCGTAATTCGCCCCTCCACTTT. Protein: CRARATARNSPLHF.

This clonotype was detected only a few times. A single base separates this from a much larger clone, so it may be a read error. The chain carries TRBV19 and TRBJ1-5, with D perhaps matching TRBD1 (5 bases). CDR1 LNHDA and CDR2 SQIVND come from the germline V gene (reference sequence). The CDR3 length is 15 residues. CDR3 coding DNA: TGTGCCAGTAGTATCGACAGTAATAGCAAACAGCCCCAGCATTTT. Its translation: CASSIDSNSKQPQHF.

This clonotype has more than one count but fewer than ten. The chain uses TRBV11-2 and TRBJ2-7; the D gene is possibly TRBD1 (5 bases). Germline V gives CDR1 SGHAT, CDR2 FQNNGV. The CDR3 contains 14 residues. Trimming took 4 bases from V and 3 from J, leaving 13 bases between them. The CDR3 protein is CASSSGHPHYEQYF. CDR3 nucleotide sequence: TGTGCCAGCAGCTCTGGACACCCTCACTACGAGCAGTACTTC. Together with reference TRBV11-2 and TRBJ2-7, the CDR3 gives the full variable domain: EAGVAQSPRYKIIEKRQSVAFWCNPISGHATLYWYQQILGQGPKLLIQFQNNGVVDDSQLPKDRFSAERLKGVDSTLKIQPAKLEDSAVYLCASSSGHPHYEQYFGPGTRLTVT.

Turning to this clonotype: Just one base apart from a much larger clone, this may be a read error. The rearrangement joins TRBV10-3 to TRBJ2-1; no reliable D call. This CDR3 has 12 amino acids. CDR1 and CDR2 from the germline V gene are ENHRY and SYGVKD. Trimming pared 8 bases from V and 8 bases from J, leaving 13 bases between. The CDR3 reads CAIGPADDEQFF. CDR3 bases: TGTGCCATCGGCCCTGCAGACGATGAGCAGTTCTTC.

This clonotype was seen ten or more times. The CDR3 DNA reads TGTGCCAGCAGCTTAACCCGGGACCGACCTCAGTTCTTC. It translates to CASSLTRDRPQFF. The chain links TRBV7-3 to TRBJ2-1, with D possibly being TRBD1 or TRBD2 (5 bases each). Germline CDR1 and CDR2: SGHTA and FQGTGA. Trimming left V 0 bases short and J 13 bases short, with 13 bases between. The CDR3 contains 13 residues.

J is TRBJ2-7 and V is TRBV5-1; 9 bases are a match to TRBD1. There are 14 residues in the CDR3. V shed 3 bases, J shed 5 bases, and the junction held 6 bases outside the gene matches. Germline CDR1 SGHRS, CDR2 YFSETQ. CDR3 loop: CASSSGQGPDEQYF. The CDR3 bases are TGCGCCAGCAGCTCTGGACAGGGGCCCGACGAGCAGTACTTC.

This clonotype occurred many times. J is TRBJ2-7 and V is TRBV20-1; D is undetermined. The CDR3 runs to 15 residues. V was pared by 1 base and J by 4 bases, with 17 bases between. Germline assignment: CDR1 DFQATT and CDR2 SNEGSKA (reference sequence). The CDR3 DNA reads TGCAGTGCTAGAGGGGCCCGCCAGAAACTATACGAGCAGTACTTC. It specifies CSARGARQKLYEQYF.

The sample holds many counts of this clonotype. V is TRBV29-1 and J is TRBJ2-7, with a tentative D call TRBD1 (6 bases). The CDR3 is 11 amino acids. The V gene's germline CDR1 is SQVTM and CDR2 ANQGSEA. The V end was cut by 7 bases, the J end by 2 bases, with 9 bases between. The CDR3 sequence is CSAGQTYEQYF. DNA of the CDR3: TGCAGCGCCGGACAGACCTACGAGCAGTACTTC.

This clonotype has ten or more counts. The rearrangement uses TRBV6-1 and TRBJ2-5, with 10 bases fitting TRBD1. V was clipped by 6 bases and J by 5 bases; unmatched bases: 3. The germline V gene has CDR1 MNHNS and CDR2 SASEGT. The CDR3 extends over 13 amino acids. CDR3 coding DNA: TGTGCCAGCAGGTGGACAGGGGGGGAGACCCAGTACTTC. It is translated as CASRWTGGETQYF.

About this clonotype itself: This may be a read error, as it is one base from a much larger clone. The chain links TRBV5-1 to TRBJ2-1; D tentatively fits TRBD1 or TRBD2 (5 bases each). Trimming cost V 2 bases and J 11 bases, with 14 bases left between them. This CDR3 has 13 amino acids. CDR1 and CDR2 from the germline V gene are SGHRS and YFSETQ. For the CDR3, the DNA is TGCGCCAGCAGCTTCGGGGCCGGGAATAAGCAGTTCTTC. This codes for CASSFGAGNKQFF.

The CDR3 DNA reads TGTGCCAGCAGTTACGGGACAGGGAGAAGGGATGAGCAGTTCTTC. Protein sequence: CASSYGTGRRDEQFF. V is TRBV6-5 and J is TRBJ2-1, with 9 bases identical to TRBD1. Per germline, CDR1 MNHEY and CDR2 SVGAGI. V shed 2 bases, J shed 8 bases, and the junction held 7 bases outside the gene matches. The CDR3 totals 15 residues.

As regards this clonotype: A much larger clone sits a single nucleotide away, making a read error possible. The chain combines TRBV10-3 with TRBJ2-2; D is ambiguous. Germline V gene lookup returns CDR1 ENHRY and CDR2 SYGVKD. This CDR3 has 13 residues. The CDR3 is CVISEQNTGELFF. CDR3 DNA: TGTGTCATCAGTGAGCAGAACACCGGGGAGCTGTTTTTT.